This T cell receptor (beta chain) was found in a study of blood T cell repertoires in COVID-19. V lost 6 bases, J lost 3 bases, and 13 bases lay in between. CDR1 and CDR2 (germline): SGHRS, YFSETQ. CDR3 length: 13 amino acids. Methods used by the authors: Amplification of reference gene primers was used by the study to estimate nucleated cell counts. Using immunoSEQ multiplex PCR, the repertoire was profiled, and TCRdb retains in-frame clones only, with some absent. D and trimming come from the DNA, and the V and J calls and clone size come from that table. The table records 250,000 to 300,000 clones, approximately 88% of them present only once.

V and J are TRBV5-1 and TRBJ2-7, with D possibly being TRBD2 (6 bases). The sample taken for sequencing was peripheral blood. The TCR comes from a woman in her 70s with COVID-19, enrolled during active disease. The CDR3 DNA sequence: TGCGCCAGCAATCGGGGGAAAGACTACGAGCAGTACTTC. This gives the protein CASNRGKDYEQYF.